The clone carrying this TCR beta chain was seen more than once but under ten times. Per germline, CDR1 LGHNA and CDR2 YNFKEQ. The CDR3 is 15 amino acids. V lost 4 bases to trimming and J lost 2 bases, with 14 bases between them. The data are from a study of T-cell memory formation after mild COVID-19. TCRdb recomputed calls from the 5' RACE reads with MiXCR, one row per CDR3 protein. The data contain about 180,000 distinct CDR3 sequences, under 20% of them singletons. This TCR derives from an adult woman who had mild COVID-19 (a few samples of this study predate the infection). Cell type and time point are not known. The rearrangement links TRBV4-2 to TRBJ1-2; D may be TRBD1 (6 bases). The sample was PBMCs or a T cell subset sorted from them (not recorded which). DNA of the CDR3: TGTGCCAGCAGCCTCTCGGGGGGCGCGAACTATGGCTACACCTTC. Amino acid sequence: CASSLSGGANYGYTF.